This is a list of T cell receptor beta chains from one sample in a study of cytomegalovirus exposure and HLA in healthy donors. Sequenced by immunoSEQ multiplex PCR; TCRdb stores in-frame clones only, minus some. The sample includes some 150,000 clones, 75% to 90% of them seen just once. Sample: PBMCs. These receptors originate from a man younger than 35 in good health and CMV-seropositive. Both conserved end residues are part of each CDR3. D genes are given only for firm matches. Only some rows state a clone size, as once, few, many or a class for expanded clones.

d_call: TRBD1
v_call: TRBV9
clone_size: .
j_call: TRBJ2-7
cdr3_aa: CASSVGTGFDEQYF
cdr3_nt: TGTGCCAGCAGCGTCGGGACAGGGTTCGACGAGCAGTACTTC

d_call: .
v_call: TRBV7-9
clone_size: once
j_call: TRBJ2-3
cdr3_aa: CASSHVLVDTQYF
cdr3_nt: TGTGCCAGCAGCCATGTGTTAGTAGATACGCAGTATTTT

d_call: .
v_call: TRBV14
clone_size: .
j_call: TRBJ2-1
cdr3_aa: CASSQDWASEQFF
cdr3_nt: TGTGCCAGCAGCCAAGATTGGGCCTCCGAACAGTTCTTC

d_call: .
v_call: TRBV2
clone_size: .
j_call: TRBJ1-4
cdr3_aa: CASSLLGGPNEKLFF
cdr3_nt: TGTGCCAGCAGCCTTCTGGGGGGGCCTAATGAAAAACTGTTTTTT

d_call: TRBD2
v_call: TRBV7-2
clone_size: .
j_call: TRBJ2-7
cdr3_aa: CASSFPSILAGGNEQYF
cdr3_nt: TGTGCCAGCAGCTTCCCGTCAATCTTAGCGGGAGGTAACGAGCAGTACTTC

d_call: .
v_call: TRBV7-6
clone_size: once
j_call: TRBJ2-1
cdr3_aa: CASSPRGTHEQFF
cdr3_nt: TGTGCCAGCAGCCCCCGGGGAACTCATGAGCAGTTCTTC

d_call: .
v_call: TRBV7-8
clone_size: .
j_call: TRBJ1-4
cdr3_aa: CASSLVSGNEKLFF
cdr3_nt: TGTGCCAGCAGCTTAGTATCCGGTAATGAAAAACTGTTTTTT

d_call: .
v_call: TRBV6-5
clone_size: few
j_call: TRBJ1-2
cdr3_aa: CASSNQGGSNYGYTF
cdr3_nt: TGTGCCAGCAGTAACCAAGGGGGTTCCAACTATGGCTACACCTTC

d_call: .
v_call: TRBV14
clone_size: .
j_call: TRBJ1-1
cdr3_aa: CASSQTRGLNTEAFF
cdr3_nt: TGTGCCAGCAGCCAGACGCGGGGTTTGAACACTGAAGCTTTCTTT

d_call: TRBD1
v_call: TRBV25-1
clone_size: .
j_call: TRBJ1-1
cdr3_aa: CASSEFGQGNTEAFF
cdr3_nt: TGTGCCAGCAGTGAATTTGGACAGGGGAACACTGAAGCTTTCTTT

d_call: TRBD1
v_call: TRBV25-1
clone_size: .
j_call: TRBJ1-6
cdr3_aa: CASRGTGSNSPLHF
cdr3_nt: TGTGCCAGCAGGGGGACAGGGTCTAATTCACCCCTCCACTTT

d_call: .
v_call: TRBV5-1
clone_size: .
j_call: TRBJ2-7
cdr3_aa: CASSLQGVPYEQYF
cdr3_nt: TGCGCCAGCAGCTTGCAAGGGGTTCCCTACGAGCAGTACTTC

d_call: TRBD2
v_call: TRBV27
clone_size: .
j_call: TRBJ2-5
cdr3_aa: CASSLSWPAGGLTQYF
cdr3_nt: TGTGCCAGCAGTTTATCGTGGCCAGCGGGAGGCCTGACCCAGTACTTC

d_call: .
v_call: TRBV5-6
clone_size: once
j_call: TRBJ2-7
cdr3_aa: CASSLAETGRGPYEQYF
cdr3_nt: TGTGCCAGCAGCTTGGCGGAGACCGGGCGGGGGCCCTACGAGCAGTACTTC

d_call: TRBD2
v_call: TRBV10-3
clone_size: .
j_call: TRBJ2-1
cdr3_aa: CAISESLSTSGSGNEQFF
cdr3_nt: TGTGCCATCAGTGAGTCGCTATCGACTAGCGGGAGTGGTAATGAGCAGTTCTTC

d_call: TRBD1
v_call: TRBV19
clone_size: .
j_call: TRBJ2-2
cdr3_aa: CASSIWDRVSTGELFF
cdr3_nt: TGTGCCAGTAGTATTTGGGACAGGGTGTCCACCGGGGAGCTGTTTTTT

d_call: .
v_call: TRBV9
clone_size: .
j_call: TRBJ2-5
cdr3_aa: CASSVAGGPGKTQYF
cdr3_nt: TGTGCCAGCAGCGTAGCCGGGGGGCCAGGGAAGACCCAGTACTTC